This T cell receptor (beta chain) was identified during a study of T cells in narcolepsy. Study-level points and caveats: Autoreactive clone sequences were missing from some blood memory CD4+ repertoires. Comparing one patient's CSF and blood CD4+ clonotypes highlighted HCRT- and TRIB2-specific autoreactive clonotypes.

Sequencing was performed with immunoSEQ multiplex PCR; in TCRdb, only in-frame clones are kept and a portion is missing. The table shows roughly 27,000 clones, with 81% occurring only once. Concerning this clone itself: The antigen is unknown.

CDR3 size: 13 residues. V dropped 6 bases and J dropped 7; count of bases not matched to a gene: 4. Germline V gene sequence: CDR1 LNHDA, CDR2 SQIVND (reference sequence). Material: memory (CD45RA-) CD4+ T cells from blood. The gene calls are TRBV19 and TRBJ1-5; TRBD1 matches 9 bases. This receptor was identified in a human donor in good health. CDR3 nucleotide sequence: TGTGCCAGTAGGGACAGGGGAATACAGCCCCAGCATTTT. It specifies CASRDRGIQPQHF.